The 10 T cell receptor beta chains given below trace back to one sample, sequenced in a study of T cells in women clearing cervical HPV infection. The assay was immunoSEQ multiplex PCR, and TCRdb's table has in-frame clones only and misses some. The repertoire table contains tens of thousands of clones. Sequences were obtained from blood buffy coat. The receptors were gathered from a woman between 18 and 70 years old with a cervical HPV16 infection that either progressed to CIN3+ or cleared (not recorded which).

With respect to this clone: The CDR3 end is not reached by the read, which stops 3 residues before it; the germline J gene fills it in. The chain links TRBV2 to TRBJ1-6; 10 positions agree with TRBD1. Trimming cost V 4 bases and J 7 bases; bases outside gene matches: 4. Germline values: CDR1 SNHLY, CDR2 FYNNEI. CDR3 size: 15 residues. The CDR3 reads CASSASGQGNSPLHF. The CDR3 DNA, read in part, is TGTGCCAGCAGTGCCTCGGGACAGGGGAATTCACCC.

As concerns this clone: The read halts 3 residues ahead of the CDR3 end, with the missing end drawn from the germline J gene. The J gene is TRBJ1-1, the V gene TRBV11-2; D gene unclear. The germline CDR1 and CDR2 sequences are SGHAT and FQNNGV. The length of the CDR3 is 14 residues. V lost 3 bases and J 4 bases, leaving 12 bases between the germline ends. The sequenced part of the CDR3 DNA is TGTGCCAGCAGCTTGGAGGGTAAGGGCACTGAA. It translates to CASSLEGKGTE. The whole CDR3 protein is CASSLEGKGTEAFF.

Points on this clone: The read is 3 residues too short to cover the CDR3 end, so that end is filled in from the germline J gene. The chain is built from TRBV20-1 and TRBJ1-2; D possibly corresponds to TRBD1 (5 bases). The CDR3 runs to 12 residues. CDR1 is DFQATT, CDR2 SNEGSKA, per germline (reference sequence). The V and J ends lost 5 bases and 2 bases respectively, with 9 bases between them. The DNA read from the CDR3 is TGCAGTGCTCCGACAGCGAACTATGGC. Translating gives CSAPTANYG. The full CDR3 is CSAPTANYGYTF.

Note on this clone: Read data end 3 residues before the CDR3 end; the end is taken from the germline J gene. The rearrangement uses TRBV7-9 and TRBJ2-4; TRBD1 is a possible D gene (6 bases). Per germline, CDR1 SEHNR and CDR2 FQNEAQ (reference sequence). The V end lost 0 bases, the J end lost 8 bases, and 11 bases lay between the germline ends. The CDR3 totals 14 residues. The CDR3 is CASSLARGNDIQYF. The sequenced CDR3 bases are TGTGCCAGCAGCTTAGCCAGGGGCAATGACATT.

This CDR3 is CASKEGAGANVLTF. CDR3 DNA (partial): TGTGCCTCAAAAGAGGGGGCTGGGGCCAACGTC. The chain combines TRBV30 with TRBJ2-6; a weak D match, TRBD1 (6 bases). The CDR3 end falls 3 residues outside the read, so it is completed with the germline J gene. The CDR3 runs 14 residues. The germline gives CDR1 GTSNPN, CDR2 SVGIG (reference sequence). The V gene lost 7 bases and the J gene lost 2 bases, with 12 bases spanning the gap.

By frequency, this clone is medium-sized. The read terminates 3 residues ahead of where the CDR3 ends, so the germline J gene completes it. The chain carries TRBV29-1 and TRBJ2-5; 9 bases are shared with TRBD1. The CDR3 extends over 14 amino acids. Germline lookup yields CDR1 SQVTM and CDR2 ANQGSEA. V trimming: 6 bases; J trimming: 7 bases; junction bases outside the gene matches: 12. CDR3 bases read: TGCAGCGTACTCCCGGGACAGGGTGGGTTGACC. Translation: CSVLPGQGGLT. The CDR3 in full is CSVLPGQGGLTQYF. Full variable domain (missing parts from reference TRBV29-1 and TRBJ2-5): SAVISQKPSRDICQRGTSLTIQCQVDSQVTMMFWYRQQPGQSLTLIATANQGSEATYESGFVIDKFPISRPNLTFSTLTVSNMSPEDSSIYLCSVLPGQGGLTQYFGPGTRLLVL.

As concerns this clone: The sequence runs out 3 residues before the end of the CDR3; the remainder is reconstructed from the germline J gene. The chain uses TRBV7-9 and TRBJ2-2; D uncertain. Between the trimmed V and J ends, which lost 4 bases and 3 bases, there was a span of 9 bases. The CDR3 length is 14 residues. The germline CDR1 and CDR2 sequences are SEHNR and FQNEAQ (reference sequence). The CDR3 loop reads CASSSDTDTGELFF. The CDR3 DNA, read in part, is TGTGCCAGCAGCTCCGACACAGACACCGGGGAG. Combining the CDR3 with reference TRBV7-9 and TRBJ2-2 gives the whole variable domain DTGVSQNPRHKITKRGQNVTFRCDPISEHNRLYWYRQTLGQGPEFLTYFQNEAQLEKSRLLSDRFSAERPKGSFSTLEIQRTEQGDSAMYLCASSSDTDTGELFFGEGSRLTVL.

On this clone itself: The CDR3 goes on 3 residues after the read ends, and that part is filled in from the germline J gene. The gene calls are TRBV30 and TRBJ1-4, with 7 positions matching TRBD1. Germline V gives CDR1 GTSNPN, CDR2 SVGIG (reference sequence). CDR3 length equals 13 residues. The sequenced part of the CDR3 DNA is TGTGCCTGGACCCCAGGCAGGGGGGCACCA. Residues: CAWTPGRGAP. The full CDR3 protein reads CAWTPGRGAPLFF.

A note on this clone: Read sequence stops 3 residues before the CDR3 end, and the germline J gene provides the missing end. This rearrangement joins TRBV7-2 to TRBJ1-5; the match to TRBD1 covers 10 bases. The V gene's germline CDR1 is SGHTA and CDR2 FQGNSA. V was clipped by 5 bases and J by 4 bases; unmatched bases: 5. The CDR3 is 15 residues long. CDR3 residues: CASSRAGQGNQPQHF. CDR3 DNA, as far as it was read: TGTGCCAGCAGCCGAGCGGGACAGGGGAATCAGCCC.

On this clone: The observed sequence ends 3 residues before the CDR3 terminus, with the missing tail filled in from the germline J gene. This chain connects TRBV10-3 to TRBJ2-2; TRBD1 agrees at 7 bases. The CDR3 extends over 13 amino acids. The V gene end was trimmed by 5 bases and the J gene end by 7 bases; junction bases not matched to a gene: 4. From germline, CDR1 is ENHRY and CDR2 SYGVKD. The CDR3 sequence: CAISTGVGGELFF. The covered CDR3 bases are TGTGCCATCAGTACAGGGGTTGGCGGGGAG.